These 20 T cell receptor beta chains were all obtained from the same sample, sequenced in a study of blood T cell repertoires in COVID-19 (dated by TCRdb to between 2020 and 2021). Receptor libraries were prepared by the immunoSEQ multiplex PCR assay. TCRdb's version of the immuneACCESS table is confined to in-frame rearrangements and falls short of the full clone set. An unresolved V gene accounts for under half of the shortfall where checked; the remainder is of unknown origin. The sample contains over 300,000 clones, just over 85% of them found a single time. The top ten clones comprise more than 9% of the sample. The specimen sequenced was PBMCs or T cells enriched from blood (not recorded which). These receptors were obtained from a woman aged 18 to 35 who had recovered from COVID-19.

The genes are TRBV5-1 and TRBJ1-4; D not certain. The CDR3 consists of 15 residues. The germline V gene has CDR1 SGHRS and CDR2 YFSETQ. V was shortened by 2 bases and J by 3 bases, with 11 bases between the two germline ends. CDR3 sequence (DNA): TGCGCCAGCAGCTTATCTTACAGACCTAATGAAAAACTGTTTTTT. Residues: CASSLSYRPNEKLFF.

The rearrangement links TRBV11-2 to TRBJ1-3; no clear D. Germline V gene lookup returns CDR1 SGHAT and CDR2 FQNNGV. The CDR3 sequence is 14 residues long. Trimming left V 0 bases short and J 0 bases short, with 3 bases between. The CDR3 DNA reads TGTGCCAGCAGCTTAGACGGCTCTGGAAACACCATATATTTT. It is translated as CASSLDGSGNTIYF. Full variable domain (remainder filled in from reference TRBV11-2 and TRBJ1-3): EAGVAQSPRYKIIEKRQSVAFWCNPISGHATLYWYQQILGQGPKLLIQFQNNGVVDDSQLPKDRFSAERLKGVDSTLKIQPAKLEDSAVYLCASSLDGSGNTIYFGEGSWLTVV.

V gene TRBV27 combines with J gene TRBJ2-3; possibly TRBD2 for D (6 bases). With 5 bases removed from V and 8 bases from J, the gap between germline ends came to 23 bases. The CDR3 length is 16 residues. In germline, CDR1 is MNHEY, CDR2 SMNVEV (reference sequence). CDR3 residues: CASSPPDGGTRGTQYF. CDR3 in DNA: TGTGCCAGCAGTCCCCCGGACGGAGGGACTCGGGGTACGCAGTATTTT.

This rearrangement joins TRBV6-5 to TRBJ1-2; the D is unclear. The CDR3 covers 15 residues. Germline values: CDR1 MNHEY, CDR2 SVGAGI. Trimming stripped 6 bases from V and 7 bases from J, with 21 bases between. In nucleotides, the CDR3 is TGTGCCAGCAGCCCCAATATCCAAGGATGGAGTGGCTACACCTTC. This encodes CASSPNIQGWSGYTF.

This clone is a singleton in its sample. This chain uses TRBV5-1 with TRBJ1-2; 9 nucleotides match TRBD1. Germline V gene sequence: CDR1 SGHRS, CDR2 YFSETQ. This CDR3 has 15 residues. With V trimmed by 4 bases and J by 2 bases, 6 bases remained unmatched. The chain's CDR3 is CASSRSGTGNYGYTF. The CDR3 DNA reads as TGCGCCAGCAGCCGTAGTGGGACAGGGAACTATGGCTACACCTTC.

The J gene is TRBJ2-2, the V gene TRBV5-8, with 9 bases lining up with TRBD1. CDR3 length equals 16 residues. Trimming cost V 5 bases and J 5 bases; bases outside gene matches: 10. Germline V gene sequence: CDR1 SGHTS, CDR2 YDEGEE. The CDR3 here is CASRPPGQGTTGELFF. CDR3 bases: TGTGCCAGCAGGCCTCCGGGACAGGGTACTACCGGGGAGCTGTTTTTT.

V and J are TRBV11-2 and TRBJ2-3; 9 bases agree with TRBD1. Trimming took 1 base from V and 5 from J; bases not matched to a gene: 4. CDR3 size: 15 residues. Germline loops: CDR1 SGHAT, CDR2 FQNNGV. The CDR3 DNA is TGTGCCAGCAGCTTAGTTGGGGACAGGGAAGATACGCAGTATTTT. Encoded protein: CASSLVGDREDTQYF.

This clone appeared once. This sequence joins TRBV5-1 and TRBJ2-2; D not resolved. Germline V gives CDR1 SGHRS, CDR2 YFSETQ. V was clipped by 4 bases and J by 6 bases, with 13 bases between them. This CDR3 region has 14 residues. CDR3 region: CASSRQAWAGELFF. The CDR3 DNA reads TGCGCCAGCAGCCGCCAAGCGTGGGCCGGGGAGCTGTTTTTT. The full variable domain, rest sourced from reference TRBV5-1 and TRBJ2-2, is KAGVTQTPRYLIKTRGQQVTLSCSPISGHRSVSWYQQTPGQGLQFLFEYFSETQRNKGNFPGRFSGRQFSNSRSEMNVSTLELGDSALYLCASSRQAWAGELFFGEGSRLTVL.

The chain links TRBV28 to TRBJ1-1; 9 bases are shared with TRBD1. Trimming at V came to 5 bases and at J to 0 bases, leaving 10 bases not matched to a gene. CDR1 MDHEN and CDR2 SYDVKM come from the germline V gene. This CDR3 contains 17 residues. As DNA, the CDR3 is TGTGCCAGCAGTCATGCCGGGACAGGGTTAATGAACACTGAAGCTTTCTTT. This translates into CASSHAGTGLMNTEAFF.

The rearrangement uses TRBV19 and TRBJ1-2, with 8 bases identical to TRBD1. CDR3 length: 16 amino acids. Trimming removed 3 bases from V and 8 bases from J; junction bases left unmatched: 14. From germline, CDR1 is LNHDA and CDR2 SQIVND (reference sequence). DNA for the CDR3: TGTGCCAGTAGTATCGCTAGGACAGGGCAAGTATTCGGCTACACCTTC. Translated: CASSIARTGQVFGYTF.

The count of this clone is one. CDR3 sequence reads: CSASLWGRGEGYTF. CDR3 bases: TGCAGTGCTAGTCTGTGGGGGCGCGGTGAGGGCTACACCTTC. The chain combines TRBV20-1 with TRBJ1-2; D may be TRBD1 (6 bases). This CDR3 has 14 residues. Trimming pared 3 bases from V and 8 bases from J, leaving 19 bases between. Germline CDR1 reads DFQATT; CDR2 reads SNEGSKA (reference sequence).

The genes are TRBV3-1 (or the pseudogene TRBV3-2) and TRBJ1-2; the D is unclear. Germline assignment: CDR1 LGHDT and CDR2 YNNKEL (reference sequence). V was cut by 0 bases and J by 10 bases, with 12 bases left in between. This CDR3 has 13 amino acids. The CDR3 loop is CASSQESHHPYTF. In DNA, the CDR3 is TGTGCCAGCAGCCAAGAAAGCCATCACCCCTACACCTTC.

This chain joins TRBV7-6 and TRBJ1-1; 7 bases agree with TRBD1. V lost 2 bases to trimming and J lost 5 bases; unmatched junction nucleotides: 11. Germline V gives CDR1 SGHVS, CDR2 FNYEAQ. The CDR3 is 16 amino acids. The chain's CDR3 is CASSLLESGGRTEAFF. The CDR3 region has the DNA TGTGCCAGCAGCTTACTCGAGTCAGGGGGTCGTACTGAAGCTTTCTTT. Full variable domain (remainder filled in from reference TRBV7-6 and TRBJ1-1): GAGVSQSPRYKVTKRGQDVALRCDPISGHVSLYWYRQALGQGPEFLTYFNYEAQQDKSGLPNDRFSAERPEGSISTLTIQRTEQRDSAMYRCASSLLESGGRTEAFFGQGTRLTVV.

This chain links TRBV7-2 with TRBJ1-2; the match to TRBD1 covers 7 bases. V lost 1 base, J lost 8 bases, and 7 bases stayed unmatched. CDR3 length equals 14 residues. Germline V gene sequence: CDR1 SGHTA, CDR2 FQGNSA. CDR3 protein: CASSLETGASGYTF. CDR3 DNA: TGTGCCAGCAGCTTAGAAACAGGGGCAAGCGGCTACACCTTC.

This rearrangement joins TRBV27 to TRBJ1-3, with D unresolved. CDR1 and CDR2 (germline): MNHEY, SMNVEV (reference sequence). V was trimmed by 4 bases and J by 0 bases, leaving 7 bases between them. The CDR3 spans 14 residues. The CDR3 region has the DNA TGTGCCAGCAGTTCCGTATTCTCTGGAAACACCATATATTTT. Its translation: CASSSVFSGNTIYF.

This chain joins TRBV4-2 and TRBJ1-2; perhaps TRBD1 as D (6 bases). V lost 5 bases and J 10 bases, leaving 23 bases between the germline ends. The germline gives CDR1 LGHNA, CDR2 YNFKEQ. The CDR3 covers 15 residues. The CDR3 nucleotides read TGTGCCAGCAGCATACACTCGGACAGTCCTATGCCCTACACCTTC. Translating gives CASSIHSDSPMPYTF.

The CDR3: CASSPQLAGNQPQHF. As DNA, the CDR3 is TGTGCCAGCTCACCACAACTGGCGGGGAATCAGCCCCAGCATTTT. The rearrangement links TRBV18 to TRBJ1-5; no clear D. CDR1 is KGHSH and CDR2 is LQKENI in the germline V gene. The CDR3 covers 15 residues. Trimming removed 1 base at V and 4 bases at J, with 11 bases between. Full variable domain (rest looked up from reference TRBV18 and TRBJ1-5): NAGVMQNPRHLVRRRGQEARLRCSPMKGHSHVYWYRQLPEEGLKFMVYLQKENIIDESGMPKERFSAEFPKEGPSILRIQQVVRGDSAAYFCASSPQLAGNQPQHFGDGTRLSIL.

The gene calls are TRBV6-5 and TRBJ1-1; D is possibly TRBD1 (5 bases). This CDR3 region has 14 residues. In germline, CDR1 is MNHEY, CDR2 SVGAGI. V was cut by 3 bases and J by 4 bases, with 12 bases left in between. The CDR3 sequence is CASSYNFGGTEAFF. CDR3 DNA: TGTGCCAGCAGTTATAACTTCGGGGGCACTGAAGCTTTCTTT.

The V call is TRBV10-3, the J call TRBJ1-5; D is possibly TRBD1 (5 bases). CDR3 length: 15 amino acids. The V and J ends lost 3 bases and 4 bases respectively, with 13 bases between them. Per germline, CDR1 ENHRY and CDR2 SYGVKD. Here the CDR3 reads CAISDGRDGNQPQHF. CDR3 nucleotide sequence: TGTGCCATCAGTGACGGGAGGGACGGGAATCAGCCCCAGCATTTT.

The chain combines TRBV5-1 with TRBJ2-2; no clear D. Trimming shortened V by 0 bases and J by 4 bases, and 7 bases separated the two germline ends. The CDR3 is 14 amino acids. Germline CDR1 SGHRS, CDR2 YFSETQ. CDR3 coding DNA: TGCGCCAGCAGCTTGGGAGAGATCACCGGGGAGCTGTTTTTT. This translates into CASSLGEITGELFF.